The 31 T cell receptor beta chains below all came from one sample that was sequenced in a study of cytomegalovirus exposure and HLA in healthy donors. The PCR used 60 Vbeta and 13 Jbeta primers. Method: immunoSEQ multiplex PCR; TCRdb's copy keeps in-frame clones and lacks some. The table lists 100,000 or so clones, approximately 82% of them singletons, with about 7.5% in the top ten. The sample consisted of PBMCs. These receptors originate from a man aged 35-49 years in good health and CMV-seropositive.

The V call is TRBV29-1, the J call TRBJ2-1; TRBD2 aligns across 12 bases. There are 18 residues in the CDR3. Germline V CDR1 and CDR2: SQVTM, ANQGSEA. Unmatched junction bases numbered 21, after V lost 3 bases and J lost 12 bases. As DNA, the CDR3 is TGCAGCGTTGACCGAGGACAGGGGATCGGAGGACTAGCGGGACCGCAGTTCTTC. It yields the protein CSVDRGQGIGGLAGPQFF.

This chain joins TRBV7-3 and TRBJ1-1, with TRBD1 as a possible D gene (6 bases). The ends were cut back, 1 base at V and 5 bases at J, with 14 bases in the middle. CDR3 length: 15 residues. Germline lookup yields CDR1 SGHTA and CDR2 FQGTGA. CDR3 sequence reads: CASSLRGQGGTEAFF. DNA of the CDR3: TGTGCCAGCAGCTTAAGGGGGCAGGGTGGAACTGAAGCTTTCTTT. Based on the CDR3 plus reference TRBV7-3 and TRBJ1-1, the full variable domain is GAGVSQTPSNKVTEKGKYVELRCDPISGHTALYWYRQSLGQGPEFLIYFQGTGAADDSGLPNDRFFAVRPEGSVSTLKIQRTERGDSAVYLCASSLRGQGGTEAFFGQGTRLTVV.

This chain uses TRBV6-1 with TRBJ1-1; 9 nucleotides agree with TRBD1. From germline, CDR1 is MNHNS and CDR2 SASEGT. Trimming at V came to 9 bases and at J to 4 bases, leaving 9 bases not matched to a gene. This CDR3 region has 14 residues. Here the CDR3 reads CASAGQGSFTEAFF. In DNA form, the CDR3 reads TGTGCCAGTGCGGGACAGGGTAGTTTCACTGAAGCTTTCTTT.

The chain carries TRBV4-2 and TRBJ2-1; the match to TRBD1 covers 9 bases. CDR1 LGHNA and CDR2 YNFKEQ come from the germline V gene. This CDR3 is built from 14 residues. After removal of 5 bases from V and 8 bases from J, the junction contained 7 bases not matched to a gene. CDR3 amino acids: CASSKGQGMDEQFF. The CDR3 region has the DNA TGTGCCAGCAGCAAAGGACAGGGGATGGATGAGCAGTTCTTC.

The chain joins TRBV7-2 to TRBJ2-1; 9 bases map to TRBD2. V trimming: 1 base; J trimming: 4 bases; junction bases outside the gene matches: 2. This CDR3 has 15 amino acids. Germline CDR1 SGHTA, CDR2 FQGNSA. The CDR3 is CASSLGLAVYNEQFF. The CDR3 region has the DNA TGTGCCAGCAGCTTAGGACTAGCGGTGTACAATGAGCAGTTCTTC.

CDR3 nucleotide sequence: TGTGCCAGTAGTCGTAGCGGAAGCTACACCGGGGAGCTGTTTTTT. It specifies CASSRSGSYTGELFF. The V and J genes are TRBV19 and TRBJ2-2; D might be TRBD2 (6 bases). V was cut by 5 bases and J by 3 bases, with 13 bases left in between. The CDR3 runs to 15 residues. The germline V gene has CDR1 LNHDA and CDR2 SQIVND (reference sequence).

The V call is TRBV28, the J call TRBJ1-2, with no clear D. There are 14 residues in the CDR3. Per germline, CDR1 MDHEN and CDR2 SYDVKM. The V end was cut by 3 bases, the J end by 4 bases, with 12 bases between. In DNA, the CDR3 is TGTGCCAGCAGTTTGAACCCAACTACCTATGGCTACACCTTC. This gives the protein CASSLNPTTYGYTF.

This clone was seen more than once but under ten times. The CDR3 region is CAWGVPGTGISYEQYF. For the CDR3, the DNA is TGTGCCTGGGGGGTCCCCGGGACAGGTATTTCCTACGAGCAGTACTTC. The chain uses TRBV30 and TRBJ2-7, with 8 bases aligning to TRBD1. CDR1 is GTSNPN, CDR2 SVGIG, per germline (reference sequence). V lost 5 bases and J lost 1; bases outside the gene matches: 13. This CDR3 has 16 amino acids.

CDR3 sequence reads: CASTPGQGGVQPQHF. Written as DNA, the CDR3 is TGTGCCAGTACCCCGGGACAGGGGGGCGTTCAGCCCCAGCATTTT. The chain employs TRBV19 and TRBJ1-5; 11 bases map to TRBD1. Germline V CDR1 and CDR2: LNHDA, SQIVND (reference sequence). J was trimmed by 6 bases and V by 7 bases; bases with no gene match: 8. This CDR3 is built from 15 residues.

The chain is built from TRBV7-6 and TRBJ2-7, with D unclear. Trimming took off 5 bases at V and 6 bases at J, with 14 bases between the two ends. Germline V gene data show CDR1 as SGHVS and CDR2 as FNYEAQ. The CDR3 runs 13 residues. The CDR3 loop reads CASSRIFAGEQYF. CDR3 in DNA: TGTGCCAGCAGCCGCATTTTTGCAGGCGAGCAGTACTTC.

The chain uses TRBV28 and TRBJ2-7; no clear D gene. The CDR3 totals 12 residues. V lost 5 bases and J 4 bases, leaving 9 bases between the germline ends. Per the germline V gene, CDR1 is MDHEN and CDR2 is SYDVKM. The CDR3: CASSQIRYEQYF. As DNA, the CDR3 is TGTGCCAGCAGTCAGATACGTTACGAGCAGTACTTC.

The CDR3 loop reads CATSSPQVRKNNTIYF. Here the CDR3 DNA reads TGTGCCACCTCCTCTCCCCAGGTTCGAAAAAACAACACCATATATTTT. V and J are TRBV7-3 and TRBJ1-3; D ambiguous. The length of the CDR3 is 16 residues. Germline V gene sequence: CDR1 SGHTA, CDR2 FQGTGA. Trimming removed 10 bases from V and 7 bases from J, with 26 bases in between.

The chain employs TRBV7-2 and TRBJ1-1, with a tentative D call TRBD1 (6 bases). The CDR3 has 14 amino acids. Deletions cut 2 bases from V and 9 bases from J, with 16 bases between. Germline CDR1 and CDR2: SGHTA and FQGNSA. CDR3 in amino acids: CASSLISRTDQAFF. In nucleotides, the CDR3 is TGTGCCAGCAGCTTAATTTCCCGGACAGACCAAGCTTTCTTT.

This rearrangement joins TRBV27 to TRBJ2-1, with TRBD2 as a possible D gene (6 bases). This CDR3 spans 14 amino acids. The V end lost 5 bases, the J end lost 13 bases, and 21 bases lay between the germline ends. Per germline, CDR1 MNHEY and CDR2 SMNVEV (reference sequence). CDR3 in amino acids: CASSTQLTSLCQFF. The CDR3 DNA follows: TGTGCCAGCAGTACCCAACTGACTAGTTTGTGTCAGTTCTTC.

The CDR3 here is CASRPGLAGGGSETQYF. The DNA of the CDR3 is TGTGCCAGCAGACCGGGACTAGCGGGAGGGGGAAGTGAGACCCAGTACTTC. V and J are TRBV7-2 and TRBJ2-5; 16 nucleotides align to TRBD2. The length of the CDR3 is 17 residues. Germline lookup yields CDR1 SGHTA and CDR2 FQGNSA. The ends lost 6 bases at V and 5 bases at J; junction bases unmatched: 9. The whole variable domain, remainder taken from reference TRBV7-2 and TRBJ2-5, is GAGVSQSPSNKVTEKGKDVELRCDPISGHTALYWYRQSLGQGLEFLIYFQGNSAPDKSGLPSDRFSAERTGGSVSTLTIQRTQQEDSAVYLCASRPGLAGGGSETQYFGPGTRLLVL.

This clone has only a few counts. The CDR3 region is CASSSTAGTGSPYEQYF. DNA of the CDR3: TGTGCCAGCAGTTCAACCGCCGGGACAGGGTCCCCCTACGAGCAGTACTTC. The chain has TRBV28 and TRBJ2-7; 9 bases fit TRBD1. With V trimmed by 4 bases and J by 2 bases, 12 bases remained unmatched. This CDR3 has 17 residues. Germline loops: CDR1 MDHEN, CDR2 SYDVKM.

This chain links TRBV28 with TRBJ2-1; a possible D gene is TRBD2 (6 bases). Trimming stripped 6 bases from V and 3 bases from J, with 15 bases between. Germline V lookup: CDR1 MDHEN, CDR2 SYDVKM. The CDR3 consists of 15 residues. The CDR3 here is CASRGAEGFYNEQFF. The CDR3 DNA sequence: TGTGCCAGCAGGGGCGCGGAGGGATTCTACAATGAGCAGTTCTTC.

J is TRBJ2-4 and V is TRBV7-2; 7 nucleotides match TRBD2. The J segment lost 3 bases and the V segment lost 4 bases, leaving 12 bases of the junction unmatched. This CDR3 has 17 residues. Germline values: CDR1 SGHTA, CDR2 FQGNSA. This chain's CDR3 is CASSSGGSGAIKNIQYF. CDR3 coding DNA: TGTGCCAGCAGCTCTGGGGGAAGCGGGGCAATCAAAAACATTCAGTACTTC.

The chain joins TRBV9 to TRBJ1-6; D not resolved. Per the germline V gene, CDR1 is SGDLS and CDR2 is YYNGEE. The CDR3 runs 16 residues. With 4 bases removed from V and 6 bases from J, the gap between germline ends came to 17 bases. Written as DNA, the CDR3 is TGTGCCAGCAGCCAGGAGGGAGCGAGAATTAATTCACCCCTCCACTTT. Its translation: CASSQEGARINSPLHF.

This clone was recorded a few times. The same CDR3 is also encoded by other DNA sequences in this sample. This chain joins TRBV19 and TRBJ1-2; no definite D call. Trimming cost V 7 bases and J 2 bases, with 11 bases left between them. Germline V gene sequence: CDR1 LNHDA, CDR2 SQIVND (reference sequence). The CDR3 contains 13 residues. CDR3 DNA sequence: TGTGCCAGTATAGGCGGGCCCAACTATGGCTACACCTTC. The encoded protein is CASIGGPNYGYTF.

A remark on this clone: The junction differs from germline at one of its ends, possibly a read error. The V gene is TRBV27, the J gene TRBJ2-1; 12 bases align to TRBD2. This CDR3 has 13 residues. In germline, CDR1 is MNHEY, CDR2 SMNVEV (reference sequence). The CDR3 DNA reads as TGTGCCAGCAGTGCCGGGACTAGCGGGTGTCGGGTCTTC. It encodes CASSAGTSGCRVF.

V gene TRBV6-5 combines with J gene TRBJ1-2; 11 bases agree with TRBD1. CDR3 size: 16 residues. Germline V CDR1 and CDR2: MNHEY, SVGAGI. V shed 2 bases and J 4 bases; nucleotides not matched to a gene: 6. CDR3 region: CASSYDRTGGVYGYTF. For the CDR3, the DNA is TGTGCCAGCAGTTACGATCGGACAGGGGGCGTCTATGGCTACACCTTC.

This clone was observed a handful of times. The chain combines TRBV7-9 with TRBJ1-1; 9 nucleotides align to TRBD1. Per germline, CDR1 SEHNR and CDR2 FQNEAQ (reference sequence). This CDR3 spans 14 amino acids. With 5 bases clipped from V and 5 bases from J, the junction kept 6 bases outside the gene matches. The CDR3 DNA is TGTGCCAGCAGCGTCGGACAGGGGAGGACTGAAGCTTTCTTT. Protein: CASSVGQGRTEAFF.

J is TRBJ2-3 and V is TRBV7-3; 8 nucleotides line up with TRBD2. The CDR3 has 16 residues. The V segment lost 5 bases and the J segment 1 base; nucleotides outside the gene matches: 8. CDR1 is SGHTA and CDR2 is FQGTGA in the germline V gene. The CDR3 protein is CASSPGAGVGTDTQYF. CDR3 DNA sequence: TGTGCCAGCAGCCCGGGAGCGGGAGTTGGCACAGATACGCAGTATTTT.

Only one count was recorded for this clone. The chain is built from TRBV18 and TRBJ1-3; D gene ambiguous. Germline V gene sequence: CDR1 KGHSH, CDR2 LQKENI. V was clipped by 8 bases and J by 8 bases, with 28 bases between them. The CDR3 extends over 17 amino acids. This CDR3 reads CASLENPQSADAHTIYF. The CDR3 nucleotides are TGTGCCAGCCTGGAGAACCCCCAGTCAGCGGACGCTCACACCATATATTTT. Based on the CDR3 plus reference TRBV18 and TRBJ1-3, the full variable domain is NAGVMQNPRHLVRRRGQEARLRCSPMKGHSHVYWYRQLPEEGLKFMVYLQKENIIDESGMPKERFSAEFPKEGPSILRIQQVVRGDSAAYFCASLENPQSADAHTIYFGEGSWLTVV.

The chain uses TRBV5-4 and TRBJ1-2; D gene ambiguous. This CDR3 is 14 amino acids long. Germline values: CDR1 SGHNT, CDR2 YYREEE (reference sequence). The V end lost 0 bases, the J end lost 3 bases, and 9 bases lay between the germline ends. The CDR3 DNA follows: TGTGCCAGCAGCTTGGCGGGTTTCGACTATGGCTACACCTTC. Protein: CASSLAGFDYGYTF.

The V call is TRBV14, the J call TRBJ2-2; D ambiguous. Trimming took 6 bases from V and 1 from J, leaving 6 bases between them. The CDR3 runs to 13 residues. CDR1 is SGHDN, CDR2 FVKESK, per germline. Written as DNA, the CDR3 is TGTGCCAGCAGTCACAAGAACACCGGGGAGCTGTTTTTT. Protein sequence: CASSHKNTGELFF.

V usage is TRBV7-9 and J usage is TRBJ1-4, with D possibly matching TRBD1 (6 bases). V was clipped by 1 base and J by 8 bases, with 14 bases between them. This CDR3 is 15 amino acids long. Looked up from germline, CDR1 is SEHNR and CDR2 is FQNEAQ (reference sequence). CDR3 residues: CASSLEGQGYEKLFF. The DNA of the CDR3 is TGTGCCAGCAGCTTAGAGGGGCAGGGGTACGAAAAACTGTTTTTT.

V usage is TRBV30 and J usage is TRBJ1-1, with 8 bases identical to TRBD1. V lost 5 bases and J lost 4; bases outside the gene matches: 9. Looked up from germline, CDR1 is GTSNPN and CDR2 is SVGIG (reference sequence). This CDR3 region has 14 residues. The CDR3 sequence is CAWSTGGEGTEAFF. The CDR3, as DNA: TGTGCCTGGTCCACAGGGGGAGAGGGCACTGAAGCTTTCTTT.

The V and J genes are TRBV15 and TRBJ1-1; unclear D gene. Between the trimmed V and J ends, which lost 5 bases and 4 bases, there was a span of 14 bases. The CDR3 totals 14 residues. CDR1 and CDR2 (germline): LNHNV, YYDKDF (reference sequence). In DNA form, the CDR3 reads TGTGCCACCAGCTCCGCGGGAGCGGGCACTGAAGCTTTCTTT. Translating it yields CATSSAGAGTEAFF.

The chain employs TRBV7-6 and TRBJ1-4; 7 bases agree with TRBD1. Germline V gene lookup returns CDR1 SGHVS and CDR2 FNYEAQ. This CDR3 has 18 residues. The V gene end was trimmed by 0 bases and the J gene end by 5 bases; junction bases not matched to a gene: 12. The CDR3 bases are TGTGCCAGCAGCTTAGCCAACAATCTAAGACAGGGAAATGAAAAACTGTTTTTT. This gives the protein CASSLANNLRQGNEKLFF. The full variable domain, in which reference TRBV7-6 and TRBJ1-4 provide the parts outside the CDR3, is GAGVSQSPRYKVTKRGQDVALRCDPISGHVSLYWYRQALGQGPEFLTYFNYEAQQDKSGLPNDRFSAERPEGSISTLTIQRTEQRDSAMYRCASSLANNLRQGNEKLFFGSGTQLSVL.